The sequence of this T cell receptor (beta chain) was determined in a study of beta chain features in type 1 diabetes. Study-level findings and limits: The study found moderately but significantly shorter TCRB CDR3s in all four CD4+ subsets of Type 1 diabetes patients.

For this clone: The antigen remains undetermined.

Every isolated RNA sample was fully reverse transcribed, so sequencing captured expressed TCRB transcripts. Here immunoSEQ multiplex PCR was the method, and the copy in TCRdb shows in-frame clones only, minus some. Counted here are about 180,000 clones, 6% to 9% occurring once; the ten biggest clones make up approximately 0.5%. The CDR3 has 15 amino acids. Trimming removed 2 bases from V and 4 bases from J, with 9 bases in between. Germline-derived CDR1 and CDR2 are MDHEN and SYDVKM. Sequences were obtained from central memory CD4+ T cells from blood. The V and J genes are TRBV28 and TRBJ2-6, with D perhaps TRBD2 (6 bases). This clonotype originated in a man younger than 30 with type 1 diabetes. In DNA, the CDR3 is TGTGCCAGCAGTTTAGGAGGGTCCGGGGCCAACGTCCTGACTTTC. Its protein product is CASSLGGSGANVLTF.